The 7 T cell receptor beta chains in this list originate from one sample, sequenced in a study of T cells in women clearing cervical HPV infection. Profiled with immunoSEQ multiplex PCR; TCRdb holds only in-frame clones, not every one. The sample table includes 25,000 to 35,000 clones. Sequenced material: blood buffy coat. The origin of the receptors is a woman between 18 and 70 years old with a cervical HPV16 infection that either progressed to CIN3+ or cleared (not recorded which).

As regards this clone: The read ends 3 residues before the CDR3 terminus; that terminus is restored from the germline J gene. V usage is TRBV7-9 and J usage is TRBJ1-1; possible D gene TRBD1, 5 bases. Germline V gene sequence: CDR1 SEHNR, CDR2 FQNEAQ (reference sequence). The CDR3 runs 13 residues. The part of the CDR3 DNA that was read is TGTGCCAGCAGCTCCTGGGGGGAAGAGACA. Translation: CASSSWGEET. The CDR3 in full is CASSSWGEETAFF.

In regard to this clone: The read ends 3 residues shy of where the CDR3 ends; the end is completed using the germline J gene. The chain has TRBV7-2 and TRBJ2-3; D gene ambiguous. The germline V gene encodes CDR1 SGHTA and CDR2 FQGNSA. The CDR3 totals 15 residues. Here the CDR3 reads CASSTPWANQETQYF. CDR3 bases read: TGTGCCAGCAGTACCCCGTGGGCCAACCAAGAGACG.

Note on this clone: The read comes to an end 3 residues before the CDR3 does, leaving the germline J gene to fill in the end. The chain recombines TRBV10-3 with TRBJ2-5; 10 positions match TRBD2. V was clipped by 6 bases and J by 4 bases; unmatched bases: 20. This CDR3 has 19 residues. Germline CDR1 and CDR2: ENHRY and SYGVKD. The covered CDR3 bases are TGTGCCATCAGAGACTTTACCCCTAGCGGGAGAGGAGTAGGAGAGACC. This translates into CAIRDFTPSGRGVGET. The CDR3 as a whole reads CAIRDFTPSGRGVGETQYF.

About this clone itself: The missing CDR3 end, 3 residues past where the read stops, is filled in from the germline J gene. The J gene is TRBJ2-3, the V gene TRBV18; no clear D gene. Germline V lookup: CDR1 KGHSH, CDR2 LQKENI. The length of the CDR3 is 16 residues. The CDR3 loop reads CASSPPGYDSNQPQYF. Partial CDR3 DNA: TGTGCCAGCTCACCACCCGGGTATGATAGCAATCAGCCG.

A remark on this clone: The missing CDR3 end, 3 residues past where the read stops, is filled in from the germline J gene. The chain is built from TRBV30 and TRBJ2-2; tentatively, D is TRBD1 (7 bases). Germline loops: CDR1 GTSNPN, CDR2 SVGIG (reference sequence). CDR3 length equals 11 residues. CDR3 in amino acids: CAFTGEEKLFF. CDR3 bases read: TGTGCCTTTACAGGGGAGGAAAAG.

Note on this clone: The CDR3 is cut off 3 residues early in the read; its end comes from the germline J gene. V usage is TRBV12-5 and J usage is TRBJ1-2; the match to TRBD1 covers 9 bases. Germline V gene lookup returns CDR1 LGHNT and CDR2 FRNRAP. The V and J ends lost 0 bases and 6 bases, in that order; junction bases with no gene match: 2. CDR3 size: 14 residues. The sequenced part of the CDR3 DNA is TGTGCTAGTGGTTTGGTCGACAGGGGGAATGGC. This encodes CASGLVDRGNG. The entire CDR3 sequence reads CASGLVDRGNGYTF.

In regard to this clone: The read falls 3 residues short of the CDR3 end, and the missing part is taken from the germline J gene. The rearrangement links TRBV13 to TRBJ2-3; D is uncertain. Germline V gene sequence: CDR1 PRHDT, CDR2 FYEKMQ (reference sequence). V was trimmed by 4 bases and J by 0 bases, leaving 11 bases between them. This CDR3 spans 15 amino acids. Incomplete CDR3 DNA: TGTGCCAGCAGCTCGAACATGGCCAGCACAGATACG. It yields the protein CASSSNMASTDT. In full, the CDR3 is CASSSNMASTDTQYF.